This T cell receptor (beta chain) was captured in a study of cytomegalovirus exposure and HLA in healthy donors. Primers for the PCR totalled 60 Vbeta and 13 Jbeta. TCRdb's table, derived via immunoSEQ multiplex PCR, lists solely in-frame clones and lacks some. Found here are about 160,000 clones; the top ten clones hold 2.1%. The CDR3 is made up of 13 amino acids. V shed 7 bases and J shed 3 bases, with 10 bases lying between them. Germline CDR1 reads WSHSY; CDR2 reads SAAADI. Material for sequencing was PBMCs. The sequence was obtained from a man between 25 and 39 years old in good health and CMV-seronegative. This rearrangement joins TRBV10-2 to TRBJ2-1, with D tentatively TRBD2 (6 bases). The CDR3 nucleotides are TGCGCCAGCACTGGCGGGGACTACAATGAGCAGTTCTTC. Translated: CASTGGDYNEQFF.